This T cell receptor (beta chain) derives from a study of blood T cell repertoires in COVID-19. Study-wide context: Researchers got acute and convalescent COVID-19 samples from the United States, Italy and Spain. T cells, B-cell-depleted T cells, or PBMCs provided the cDNA or gDNA that served as material.

Trimming took off 11 bases at V and 2 bases at J, with 18 bases between the two ends. The CDR3 extends over 14 amino acids. Per germline, CDR1 MDHEN and CDR2 SYDVKM. Per the authors' pipeline: Amplified reference gene primers provided the basis for estimating nucleated cell counts. Repertoires were generated with immunoSEQ multiplex PCR, while TCRdb's copy carries only in-frame clones and drops some. D and trimming were read from the DNA, whereas the V and J calls and clone size are those reported in that table. The sample contains roughly 330,000 clones, around 80% of which appear only once. The sequence was obtained from a woman aged 45 to 65 with acute or convalescent COVID-19. The sample comprised peripheral blood. This chain links TRBV28 with TRBJ1-2, with D perhaps TRBD1 (5 bases). CDR3 bases: TGTGCCGTAGGAGCCCCTGGGGCCAACTATGGCTACACCTTC. Translation gives CAVGAPGANYGYTF.